Listed below are T cell receptor beta chains from one sample, sequenced in a study of T cell changes during pregnancy in multiple sclerosis. Assay used: immunoSEQ multiplex PCR; TCRdb lists only in-frame clones, some missing. This sample has tens of thousands of clones, with 95% to 97% found just once. This specimen consisted of CD8+ T cells from peripheral blood mononuclear cells, obtained after pregnancy. The receptors originated from a female donor with multiple sclerosis, enrolled in a pregnancy study. Each CDR3 is given with its conserved first and last residue. The D gene is left open where the match is weak. Size is omitted from some rows. Given values are once, few, many or a class for expanded clones.

j_call d_call clone_size v_call cdr3_aa cdr3_nt
TRBJ2-3 . . TRBV5-4 CASSLIGEQDTDTQYF TGTGCCAGCAGCTTGATAGGGGAACAAGACACAGATACGCAGTATTTT
TRBJ2-2 TRBD2 . TRBV4-2 CASSQGASGGYTGELFF TGTGCCAGCAGCCAAGGGGCTAGCGGAGGATACACCGGGGAGCTGTTTTTT
TRBJ1-3 . . TRBV7-2 CASSLAPGVANYSGNTIYF TGTGCCAGCAGCTTAGCTCCAGGGGTCGCTAACTACTCTGGAAACACCATATATTTT
TRBJ2-4 TRBD2 . TRBV7-8 CASSFRGGSDKNIQYF TGTGCCAGCAGCTTTCGGGGGGGCTCGGACAAAAACATTCAGTACTTC
TRBJ1-1 . . TRBV27 CASSLRSENEAFF TGTGCCAGCAGTTTAAGGAGCGAAAATGAAGCTTTCTTT
TRBJ2-7 TRBD2 . TRBV27 CASQTSGRTEQYF TGTGCCAGCCAGACTAGCGGGAGAACCGAGCAGTACTTC
TRBJ2-2 . . TRBV6-5 CASYGGTENTGELFF TGTGCCAGCTATGGCGGGACAGAGAACACCGGGGAGCTGTTTTTT
TRBJ2-2 TRBD2 once TRBV6-5 CASSYVAGVPGELFF TGTGCCAGCAGTTACGTAGCGGGAGTCCCCGGGGAGCTGTTTTTT
TRBJ1-3 TRBD1 . TRBV28 CASIQGARGNTIYF TGTGCCAGCATTCAGGGGGCGCGAGGAAACACCATATATTTT
TRBJ2-2 . . TRBV29-1 CSVERGTNTGELFF TGCAGCGTTGAAAGGGGAACGAACACCGGGGAGCTGTTTTTT
TRBJ2-5 TRBD2 . TRBV7-2 CASSLALGRGETQYF TGTGCCAGCAGCTTAGCCCTGGGGAGGGGAGAGACCCAGTACTTC
TRBJ2-5 TRBD1 . TRBV27 CASSLTFPGQGETQYF TGTGCCAGCAGTCTAACATTCCCCGGACAGGGAGAGACCCAGTACTTC
TRBJ2-7 TRBD2 . TRBV19 CAAGRAYEQYF TGTGCGGCGGGGAGGGCCTACGAGCAGTACTTC
TRBJ2-7 TRBD2 . TRBV5-4 CASRTRGSYEQYF TGTGCCAGCAGGACTCGCGGGAGTTACGAGCAGTACTTC
TRBJ2-2 . . TRBV2 CASSSPGSLTGELFF TGTGCCAGCAGTTCTCCAGGGTCCCTCACCGGGGAGCTGTTTTTT
TRBJ2-7 TRBD1 . TRBV15 CATSRDTGTGVYEQYF TGTGCCACCAGCAGAGATACCGGGACAGGGGTCTACGAGCAGTACTTC
TRBJ2-7 . . TRBV7-8 CASSLYGGTLSEQYF TGTGCCAGCAGCTTATACGGCGGGACCCTATCCGAGCAGTACTTC
TRBJ2-7 . . TRBV9 CASSVGWDFYEQYF TGTGCCAGCAGCGTAGGTTGGGACTTCTACGAGCAATACTTC
TRBJ2-1 TRBD1 . TRBV7-9 CASSPDRGGNEQFF TGTGCCAGCAGCCCCGACAGGGGGGGCAATGAGCAGTTCTTC
TRBJ2-7 TRBD1 . TRBV11-2 CASSLARTGGFGEQYF TGTGCCAGCAGCTTAGCTAGGACAGGTGGGTTCGGCGAGCAGTACTTC
TRBJ1-4 . . TRBV28 CASSVGEGNEKLFF TGTGCCAGCAGCGTGGGCGAGGGAAATGAAAAACTGTTTTTT
TRBJ2-2 TRBD2 . TRBV4-1 CASSFRTSGSWGGELFF TGCGCCAGCAGCTTCCGGACTAGCGGGAGCTGGGGGGGGGAGCTGTTTTTT
TRBJ2-7 . . TRBV29-1 CSVEDEITYEQYF TGCAGCGTTGAAGATGAGATTACCTACGAGCAGTACTTC